Following are 25 T cell receptor beta chains from one sample sequenced in a study of T-cell reconstitution after alpha-beta-depleted transplantation in children. Unique molecular identifiers tagged the TCRbeta library. Each CDR3 protein gets one entry after TCRdb re-called the PCR reads with MiXCR. This table holds a few hundred thousand distinct CDR3 sequences, 9.7% found once. The specimen comprised PBMCs from the stem cell graft donor, sampled from the stem cell graft. These receptors all stem from a human donor who donated a stem cell graft to a child with SCID.

This clonotype was counted at least ten times. This sequence joins TRBV20-1 and TRBJ2-1, with TRBD2 as a possible D gene (7 bases). Germline assignment: CDR1 DFQATT and CDR2 SNEGSKA (reference sequence). The CDR3 extends over 14 amino acids. Trimming shortened V by 6 bases and J by 7 bases, and 19 bases separated the two germline ends. This CDR3 is CSASGGGSWNEQFF. The CDR3 DNA reads TGCAGTGCGAGTGGGGGGGGCTCGTGGAATGAGCAGTTCTTC.

The rearrangement uses TRBV28 and TRBJ1-1; D uncertain. Germline lookup yields CDR1 MDHEN and CDR2 SYDVKM. V was shortened by 8 bases and J by 7 bases, with 14 bases between the two germline ends. This CDR3 region has 12 residues. The CDR3 DNA sequence: TGTGCCAGCCATAGCCTCCCTAATGAAGCTTTCTTT. This codes for CASHSLPNEAFF.

Ten or more counts support this clonotype. J is TRBJ2-7 and V is TRBV30; D remains ambiguous. CDR3 size: 14 residues. Germline V CDR1 and CDR2: GTSNPN, SVGIG (reference sequence). Trimming pared 3 bases from V and 2 bases from J, leaving 14 bases between. CDR3 amino acids: CAWRRSARTYEQYF. In DNA, the CDR3 is TGTGCCTGGAGACGGTCGGCTAGGACCTACGAGCAGTACTTC.

This clonotype was seen at least ten times. The chain combines TRBV5-6 with TRBJ2-7; D is uncertain. This CDR3 contains 11 residues. The germline V gene has CDR1 SGHDT and CDR2 YYEEEE. The V and J ends lost 4 bases and 3 bases respectively, with 5 bases between them. The DNA of the CDR3 is TGTGCCAGCAGCGCGAACTACGAGCAGTACTTC. Translated, it gives CASSANYEQYF.

This clonotype was counted ten times or more. The V gene is TRBV7-3, the J gene TRBJ2-3; a possible D gene is TRBD1 (5 bases). Germline V CDR1 and CDR2: SGHTA, FQGTGA. Trimming took 2 bases from V and 5 from J, leaving 8 bases between them. The CDR3 is made up of 13 amino acids. The CDR3 spells CASSLVREDTQYF. The DNA for the CDR3 is TGTGCCAGCAGCTTAGTCAGGGAAGATACGCAGTATTTT.

This chain connects TRBV9 to TRBJ1-4; possibly TRBD1 for D (5 bases). This CDR3 has 13 amino acids. V was shortened by 0 bases and J by 8 bases, with 8 bases between the two germline ends. CDR1 and CDR2 (germline): SGDLS, YYNGEE. CDR3 sequence reads: CASSVVTGEKLFF. CDR3 DNA sequence: TGTGCCAGCAGCGTAGTAACAGGAGAAAAACTGTTTTTT. Drawing the rest from reference TRBV9 and TRBJ1-4, the complete variable domain is DSGVTQTPKHLITATGQRVTLRCSPRSGDLSVYWYQQSLDQGLQFLIQYYNGEERAKGNILERFSAQQFPDLHSELNLSSLELGDSALYFCASSVVTGEKLFFGSGTQLSVL.

This clonotype has only a few counts. V gene TRBV28 combines with J gene TRBJ2-1; D might be TRBD2 (6 bases). This CDR3 region has 15 residues. V shed 3 bases and J shed 9 bases, with 18 bases lying between them. CDR1 and CDR2 (germline): MDHEN, SYDVKM. The CDR3 sequence is CASSFRAPYGGEQFF. In DNA, the CDR3 is TGTGCCAGCAGTTTTCGGGCGCCCTACGGGGGTGAGCAGTTCTTC.

This clonotype has ten or more counts. The rearrangement joins TRBV12-3 or TRBV12-4 to TRBJ1-2, with 8 bases matching TRBD1. Losses at the gene ends were 5 bases for V and 3 bases for J; bases not matched to a gene: 5. CDR3 length: 14 residues. CDR3 region: CASSLKTGDYGYTF. The DNA for the CDR3 is TGTGCCAGCAGTCTTAAGACAGGGGACTATGGCTACACCTTC.

In this sample, this clonotype turned up many times. The V and J genes are TRBV7-9 and TRBJ2-1; no clear D gene. CDR3 length equals 14 residues. Deletions cut 4 bases from V and 5 bases from J, with 12 bases between. The germline V gene encodes CDR1 SEHNR and CDR2 FQNEAQ (reference sequence). The CDR3 sequence is CASSYFAGDNEQFF. The CDR3 DNA follows: TGTGCCAGCAGCTACTTCGCTGGGGACAATGAGCAGTTCTTC.

This clonotype was detected many times. J is TRBJ2-7 and V is TRBV5-1; D possibly matches TRBD1 or TRBD2 (6 bases each). This CDR3 has 15 amino acids. Trimming removed 1 base from V and 4 bases from J, with 15 bases in between. Per the germline V gene, CDR1 is SGHRS and CDR2 is YFSETQ. CDR3 sequence: CASSLSGGRIYEQYF. The CDR3 nucleotides read TGCGCCAGCAGCTTGTCCGGGGGCAGGATATACGAGCAGTACTTC. Supplemented by reference TRBV5-1 and TRBJ2-7, the full variable domain reads KAGVTQTPRYLIKTRGQQVTLSCSPISGHRSVSWYQQTPGQGLQFLFEYFSETQRNKGNFPGRFSGRQFSNSRSEMNVSTLELGDSALYLCASSLSGGRIYEQYFGPGTRLTVT.

Ten or more counts support this clonotype. The chain couples TRBV5-1 to TRBJ1-2, with TRBD1 as a possible D gene (6 bases). This CDR3 is built from 15 residues. Germline CDR1 reads SGHRS; CDR2 reads YFSETQ. V was clipped by 4 bases and J by 6 bases, with 19 bases between them. This CDR3 reads CASSTARGFKDGYTF. CDR3 nucleotide sequence: TGCGCCAGCAGCACCGCCAGGGGATTTAAGGATGGCTACACCTTC.

This clonotype has ten or more counts. The chain recombines TRBV5-1 with TRBJ2-6; 8 nucleotides line up with TRBD1. The CDR3 has 17 amino acids. CDR1 is SGHRS and CDR2 is YFSETQ in the germline V gene. Losses at the gene ends were 1 base for V and 0 bases for J; bases not matched to a gene: 3. Here the CDR3 reads CASSLKDRASGANVLTF. Here the CDR3 DNA reads TGCGCCAGCAGCTTGAAGGACAGGGCCTCTGGGGCCAACGTCCTGACTTTC.

This clonotype has ten or more counts. This chain connects TRBV5-1 to TRBJ2-7, with D perhaps TRBD1 or TRBD2 (5 bases each). Deletions cut 7 bases from V and 5 bases from J, with 19 bases between. The CDR3 spans 14 residues. The germline V gene has CDR1 SGHRS and CDR2 YFSETQ. The CDR3 region is CASGTYGIRNEQYF. In nucleotides, the CDR3 is TGCGCCAGCGGGACGTACGGTATACGAAACGAGCAGTACTTC.

The sample holds many counts of this clonotype. The J gene is TRBJ2-3, the V gene TRBV20-1, with TRBD2 matching over 11 bases. Germline V gene data show CDR1 as DFQATT and CDR2 as SNEGSKA (reference sequence). The ends lost 5 bases at V and 10 bases at J; junction bases unmatched: 14. This CDR3 is 15 amino acids long. CDR3 sequence (DNA): TGCAGTGCTCAGAAACTAGCGGGGGCCCCCCGCGCGCAGTATTTT. Amino acid sequence: CSAQKLAGAPRAQYF.

Points on this clonotype: The germline gene is not matched at one end of the junction; a read error may be the cause. The rearrangement uses TRBV6-5 and TRBJ1-3; 7 bases are a match to TRBD1. Germline V lookup: CDR1 MNHEY, CDR2 SVGAGI. The CDR3 is 16 residues long. The CDR3 DNA reads as TGTGGCAGCAGTTATTCGACCGGGACAGTTGGAAACACCATATATTTT. Its translation is CGSSYSTGTVGNTIYF.

On this clonotype itself: A much larger clone differs by one base, so this may be a read error. J is TRBJ1-2 and V is TRBV12-3 or TRBV12-4; D gene uncertain. The CDR3 is 15 residues long. CDR3 region: CASSLGPYSNYGDTF. CDR3 DNA: TGTGCCAGCAGTTTAGGTCCCTACAGCAACTATGGCGACACCTTC.

This clonotype was found many times. V and J are TRBV27 and TRBJ1-2; D unresolved. V gave up 1 base and J gave up 7 bases, with 10 bases separating them. The germline CDR1 and CDR2 sequences are MNHEY and SMNVEV (reference sequence). CDR3 length: 13 residues. The CDR3 nucleotides read TGTGCCAGCAGTTTATTCCCAGTCGGTGGCTACACCTTC. Protein: CASSLFPVGGYTF.

Comments on this clonotype: This is likely a read error, given that the CDR3 carries no conserved phenylalanine or tryptophan at its end. V gene TRBV29-1 combines with J gene TRBJ2-3, with 8 bases fitting TRBD2. The J segment lost 6 bases and the V segment lost 3 bases, leaving 17 bases of the junction unmatched. This CDR3 contains 17 residues. Germline assignment: CDR1 SQVTM and CDR2 ANQGSEA. The CDR3 sequence: CSVEEGARGVGTDTQYL. Written as DNA, the CDR3 is TGCAGCGTTGAGGAAGGGGCGCGGGGGGTTGGGACGGATACGCAGTATTTA.

This clonotype was picked up many times. This chain links TRBV27 with TRBJ2-7, with TRBD1 matching 9 bases. The V segment lost 7 bases and the J segment 7 bases; nucleotides outside the gene matches: 11. From germline, CDR1 is MNHEY and CDR2 SMNVEV (reference sequence). This CDR3 region has 14 residues. Here the CDR3 DNA reads TGTGCCAGCACTATGGGACAGGGACTGGGAGAGCAGTACTTC. Amino acids: CASTMGQGLGEQYF.

The CDR3 protein is CASSPGLAGKNTGELFF. Here the CDR3 DNA reads TGTGCCAGCAGCCCCGGACTAGCGGGGAAGAACACCGGGGAGCTGTTTTTT. The chain joins TRBV7-2 to TRBJ2-2; 12 bases line up with TRBD2. Germline V CDR1 and CDR2: SGHTA, FQGNSA. The CDR3 has 17 residues. The V and J ends lost 5 bases and 1 base, in that order; junction bases with no gene match: 5.

This clonotype was detected ten times or more. V and J are TRBV20-1 and TRBJ1-2; the match to TRBD1 covers 7 bases. Per germline, CDR1 DFQATT and CDR2 SNEGSKA (reference sequence). V lost 5 bases to trimming and J lost 5 bases; unmatched junction nucleotides: 8. This CDR3 has 13 residues. This CDR3 is CSARTGDLYGYTF. In nucleotides, the CDR3 is TGCAGTGCTCGGACAGGCGACTTGTATGGCTACACCTTC.

This clonotype was counted at least ten times. The chain has TRBV7-9 and TRBJ1-4; tentative D call: TRBD1 (6 bases). V lost 4 bases and J lost 5, with 8 bases in between. CDR1 is SEHNR and CDR2 is FQNEAQ in the germline V gene (reference sequence). CDR3 size: 13 residues. CDR3 nucleotide sequence: TGTGCCAGCAGCTCAACAGGGAATGAAAAACTGTTTTTT. Protein product: CASSSTGNEKLFF.

Ten or more counts support this clonotype. The V and J genes are TRBV20-1 and TRBJ2-7, with 9 bases identical to TRBD1. J was trimmed by 0 bases and V by 5 bases; bases with no gene match: 8. CDR3 length equals 15 residues. Germline CDR1 DFQATT, CDR2 SNEGSKA (reference sequence). CDR3 bases: TGCAGTGCTGAAACGACAGGGGGGCCCTCCTACGAGCAGTACTTC. Residues: CSAETTGGPSYEQYF.

This clonotype has ten or more counts. The CDR3 spells CASSQTTDTQYF. CDR3 nucleotide sequence: TGTGCCAGCAGCCAGACCACAGATACGCAGTATTTT. The chain couples TRBV12-3 or TRBV12-4 to TRBJ2-3; D is uncertain. V gave up 6 bases and J gave up 2 bases, with 6 bases separating them. The CDR3 is 12 amino acids.

This clonotype showed up many times. The J gene is TRBJ2-1, the V gene TRBV18; D is perhaps TRBD2 (7 bases). Germline values: CDR1 KGHSH, CDR2 LQKENI. V was cut by 0 bases and J by 2 bases, with 11 bases left in between. The CDR3 has 16 amino acids. CDR3 sequence reads: CASSPPAGAAYNEQFF. CDR3 in DNA: TGTGCCAGCTCACCACCGGCGGGGGCCGCCTACAATGAGCAGTTCTTC.